This TCR beta chain was retrieved from a study of T cell repertoires in cytomegalovirus infection. Study-level information: Indications of both CMV infection and matching HLA type were provided by public TCR beta signatures.

Notes on the study in general: Carriers of CMV plus the relevant HLA were identified by cumulative public TCR beta family frequency.

With regard to this clonotype: Antigen: not known.

Trimming at V came to 7 bases and at J to 3 bases, leaving 12 bases not matched to a gene. CDR3 length: 16 residues. The germline V gene has CDR1 SGHRS and CDR2 YFSETQ. TCRdb reprocessed the reads with MiXCR, giving one entry per CDR3 protein. The profile covers around 450,000 distinct CDR3 sequences, with about 33% appearing a single time and roughly an eighth taken by the ten largest. The origin of this receptor is a human donor in good health (CMV status not recorded). Some clones in this sample may be carry-over from other donors' samples. Specimen: PBMCs. The rearrangement uses TRBV5-1 and TRBJ2-1; 8 nucleotides line up with TRBD2. CDR3 loop: CASYGGGNRNYNEQFF. CDR3 nucleotides: TGCGCCAGCTACGGCGGGGGGAACAGGAACTACAATGAGCAGTTCTTC.